What follows describes a single T cell receptor beta chain. What it binds is not known. The protocol was immunoSEQ multiplex PCR, while the TCRdb copy is restricted to in-frame clones and leaves out a portion. The table records 2,500,000 or so clones, around 94% of them present only once. The sample comes from a study of shared clonotypes between healthy human individuals. Study-level points and caveats: Sharing across four donors was highest in naive CD4 (around 5%) and lowest in memory CD8 (0.4%). Limited genetic and exposure-history diversity came from having few donors.

CDR3 size: 15 residues. The germline gives CDR1 MDHEN, CDR2 SYDVKM. V dropped 4 bases and J dropped 0 bases, with 7 bases sitting between them. Sequencing was done on a sample of naive CD4+ T cells sorted from blood. Regarding subset: CD45RA+ positively selected. This clonotype was obtained from a man younger than 35 in good health. This chain connects TRBV28 to TRBJ2-6; D is ambiguous. In DNA, the CDR3 is TGTGCCAGCAGTTCCCCTAGCTCTGGGGCCAACGTCCTGACTTTC. It translates to CASSSPSSGANVLTF.